This T cell receptor (beta chain) was sequenced for a study of Graves' ophthalmopathy and Graves' hyperthyroidism. Looking at the study overall: Before any treatment was given, at initial diagnosis, peripheral blood was collected.

Study-wide results and limits: Prediction of ophthalmopathy progression reached 70.59% sensitivity and roughly 72% specificity. In blood appeared most of the expanded thyroid clonotypes whose frequency exceeded 0.001.

At least ten counts were recorded for this clonotype. Its antigen remains unknown. Germline V gene lookup returns CDR1 MRHNA and CDR2 SNTAGT. Trimming pared 5 bases from V and 2 bases from J, leaving 21 bases between. The CDR3 runs to 17 residues. TCR beta CDR3 regions were amplified from RNA transcripts. HTBI-primed first-round RT-PCR preceded second-round multiplex PCR. One entry per CDR3 protein results from TCRdb running MiXCR on the multiplex PCR reads. The data contain about 500,000 distinct CDR3 sequences, approximately 15% of them singletons. The chain recombines TRBV6-4 with TRBJ1-1; D not certain. The source is a woman in her twenties or thirties with Graves' ophthalmopathy. Sequenced material: blood. The CDR3 coding sequence is TGTGCCAGCAGTCGGCAAGGAAAAGTAAAGAAAAACACTGAAGCTTTCTTT. This gives the protein CASSRQGKVKKNTEAFF.